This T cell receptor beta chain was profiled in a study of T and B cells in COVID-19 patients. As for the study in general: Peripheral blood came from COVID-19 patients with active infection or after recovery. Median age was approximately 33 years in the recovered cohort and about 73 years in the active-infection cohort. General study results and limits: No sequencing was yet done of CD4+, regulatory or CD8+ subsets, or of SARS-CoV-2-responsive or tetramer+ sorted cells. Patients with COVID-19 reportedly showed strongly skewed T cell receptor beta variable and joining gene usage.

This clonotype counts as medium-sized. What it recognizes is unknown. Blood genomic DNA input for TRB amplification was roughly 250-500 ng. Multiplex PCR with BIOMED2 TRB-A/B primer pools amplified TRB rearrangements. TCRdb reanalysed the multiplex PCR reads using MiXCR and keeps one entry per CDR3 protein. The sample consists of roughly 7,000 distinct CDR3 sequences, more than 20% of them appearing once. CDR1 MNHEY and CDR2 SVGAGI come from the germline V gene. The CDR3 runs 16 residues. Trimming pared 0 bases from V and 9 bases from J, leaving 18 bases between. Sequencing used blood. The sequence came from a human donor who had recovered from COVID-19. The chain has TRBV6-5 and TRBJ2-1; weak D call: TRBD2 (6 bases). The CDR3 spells CASSYSIGVGGSEQFF. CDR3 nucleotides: TGTGCCAGCAGTTACTCGATTGGGGTGGGGGGTAGTGAGCAGTTCTTC.